The 9 T cell receptor beta chains listed next were all sequenced from one sample in a study of T cell clones after liver transplantation. Sequencing was performed with immunoSEQ multiplex PCR; in TCRdb, only in-frame clones are kept and a portion is missing. This table holds fewer than 65,000 clones, around 85% found once. The input for sequencing was CD8+ T cells from blood, taken 12 months after liver transplant. Source of these receptors: a human patient who received a liver transplant. Some T cells may have come from the graft donor.

The V call is TRBV5-5, the J call TRBJ2-7; D possibly uses TRBD1 or TRBD2 (5 bases each). Germline assignment: CDR1 SGHKS and CDR2 YYEKEE (reference sequence). V gave up 4 bases and J gave up 0 bases, with 14 bases separating them. This CDR3 spans 15 amino acids. The CDR3 is CASSPGTASSYEQYF. CDR3 bases: TGTGCCAGCAGCCCGGGGACGGCAAGCTCCTACGAGCAGTACTTC.

The chain carries TRBV19 and TRBJ2-7, with TRBD2 identical over 8 bases. Germline assignment: CDR1 LNHDA and CDR2 SQIVND (reference sequence). The CDR3 covers 13 residues. V shed 6 bases, J shed 3 bases, and the junction held 4 bases outside the gene matches. As DNA, the CDR3 is TGTGCCAGTAGCCCCGGGGGGGACTACGAGCAGTACTTC. This translates into CASSPGGDYEQYF.

CDR3 residues: CAWIGVGFQETQYF. DNA of the CDR3: TGTGCCTGGATAGGGGTGGGCTTCCAAGAGACCCAGTACTTC. The V call is TRBV30, the J call TRBJ2-5; perhaps TRBD1 as D (5 bases). V lost 4 bases to trimming and J lost 1 base, with 13 bases between them. This CDR3 contains 14 residues. Germline values: CDR1 GTSNPN, CDR2 SVGIG (reference sequence).

J is TRBJ1-2 and V is TRBV29-1; the D gene is possibly TRBD1 (6 bases). Germline lookup yields CDR1 SQVTM and CDR2 ANQGSEA. The CDR3 totals 12 residues. V dropped 8 bases and J dropped 3 bases, with 13 bases sitting between them. Here the CDR3 reads CSCRGSDYGYTF. CDR3 DNA: TGCAGCTGCAGGGGTTCGGACTATGGCTACACCTTC.

V and J are TRBV27 and TRBJ2-3; D unresolved. This CDR3 region has 13 residues. V was trimmed by 0 bases and J by 5 bases, leaving 6 bases between them. Germline V gene sequence: CDR1 MNHEY, CDR2 SMNVEV (reference sequence). DNA of the CDR3: TGTGCCAGCAGTTTATCCCTCCGAGATACGCAGTATTTT. This encodes CASSLSLRDTQYF.

DNA of the CDR3: TGTGCCAGCAGCCCGCACAGGGGAGGGGATTTTAACACCGGGGAGCTGTTTTTT. Its protein is CASSPHRGGDFNTGELFF. The chain has TRBV14 and TRBJ2-2; D possibly uses TRBD1 or TRBD2 (7 bases each). The CDR3 length is 18 residues. The ends were cut back, 4 bases at V and 2 bases at J, with 20 bases in the middle. Looked up from germline, CDR1 is SGHDN and CDR2 is FVKESK.

The V and J genes are TRBV7-8 and TRBJ2-7; the D is unclear. Germline V gives CDR1 SGHVS, CDR2 FQNEAQ. V was cut by 5 bases and J by 0 bases, with 17 bases left in between. This CDR3 comprises 16 residues. Here the CDR3 reads CASSRASPTSSYEQYF. The CDR3 DNA sequence: TGTGCCAGCAGCCGTGCCTCTCCGACCAGCTCCTACGAGCAGTACTTC. The complete variable domain, with remaining parts taken from reference TRBV7-8 and TRBJ2-7, reads GAGVSQSPRYKVAKRGQDVALRCDPISGHVSLFWYQQALGQGPEFLTYFQNEAQLDKSGLPSDRFFAERPEGSVSTLKIQRTQQEDSAVYLCASSRASPTSSYEQYFGPGTRLTVT.

The chain couples TRBV7-9 to TRBJ1-4; D possibly corresponds to TRBD1 (6 bases). Trimming cost V 4 bases and J 5 bases, with 17 bases left between them. The CDR3 totals 16 residues. CDR1 and CDR2 from the germline V gene are SEHNR and FQNEAQ (reference sequence). CDR3 nucleotides: TGTGCCAGCAGCTCCACCCGGACAGTAGAGAATGAAAAACTGTTTTTT. Translating it yields CASSSTRTVENEKLFF.

The V call is TRBV4-2, the J call TRBJ1-4, with a possible D match to TRBD1 (6 bases). This CDR3 is 18 amino acids long. Germline V lookup: CDR1 LGHNA, CDR2 YNFKEQ. The V and J ends lost 0 bases and 3 bases respectively, with 17 bases between them. The CDR3 DNA is TGTGCCAGCAGCCAAGATTCACGCAGGGGCCCCCCTAATGAAAAACTGTTTTTT. This sequence encodes CASSQDSRRGPPNEKLFF.